This T cell receptor beta chain was captured by sequencing in a study of tumor-infiltrating lymphocytes in primary liver carcinoma. Overall study context: Samples produced roughly 3.5 to 7.13 million productive TCRbeta reads, comparable across tissue types.

To note about this clonotype: Its antigen is unidentified. A clone one base away is much larger, so this may be a read error.

Study-level results: In tumor-adjacent and tumor-blood pairs, overlap was lower than in tumor region pairs. Blood's top-250-clone fraction was significantly lower than that of tumors (p = 0.039). Only about 7.5-24% of top clones appeared in all five tumor regions.

Co-extraction yielded RNA and DNA from roughly 20-30 mg of unsorted bulk tissue. A constant-region primer served to make TCR beta cDNA from roughly 460 ng total RNA. Three nested multiplex PCR rounds, a slightly modified ARM-PCR, produced the libraries for TCR beta. The study ran its first two PCR rounds for around 9 cycles each, using TRBV1-TRBV30 forward primers and a C-beta reverse primer. One entry per CDR3 protein, called by TCRdb with MiXCR from the multiplex PCR reads. The data contain tens of thousands of distinct CDR3 sequences, 72% of them seen just once; the ten biggest clones take up roughly a fifth. This CDR3 comprises 14 residues. CDR1 and CDR2 (germline): SGHRS, YFSETQ. The V and J ends lost 4 bases and 3 bases, in that order; junction bases with no gene match: 6.

This chain uses TRBV5-1 with TRBJ1-1; the match to TRBD1 covers 7 bases. The sample comprised liver tumor tissue from sampling region 1. Subset defined: tumor region T1, superior pole. The TCR comes from a middle-aged man with primary liver carcinoma and hepatitis B virus infection. Here the CDR3 reads CASSPGQMHTEAFF. The DNA of the CDR3 is TGCGCCAGCAGCCCGGGACAGATGCACACTGAAGCTTTCTTT.